These 19 T cell receptor beta chains were sequenced from one sample in a study of T cell clusters in autoimmune cytopenias. TRB amplification used approximately 270 ng of peripheral blood genomic DNA. Multiplex touch-down PCR amplified TRB using TRB-A and TRB-B pools in one tube. TCRdb reprocessed the multiplex PCR reads, with one entry per CDR3 protein and no DNA. The ten most abundant clones cover 26% of a sample with about 5,000 distinct CDR3 sequences. Sequencing was performed on peripheral blood. The origin of the receptors is a human donor with an autoimmune cytopenia or autoimmune hepatitis (not recorded which).

The gene calls are TRBV4-1 and TRBJ2-7; TCRdb's D gene call, TRBD2, goes unchecked for lack of DNA. Germline V gives CDR1 MGHRA, CDR2 YSYEKL. The CDR3 has 16 residues. CDR3 protein: CASSQRRTSGSYEQYF.

This clonotype is labeled medium-sized based on frequency. The rearrangement links TRBV10-3 to TRBJ2-1; TCRdb indicates TRBD1, and absent DNA this call remains unverified. The CDR3 has 13 residues. Germline CDR1 reads ENHRY; CDR2 reads SYGVKD. Here the CDR3 reads CAVRDTSYNEQFF.

This clonotype is deemed medium-sized by its frequency. This sequence joins TRBV7-2 and TRBJ2-3; the TCRdb call, TRBD1, lacks DNA for checking. This CDR3 comprises 13 residues. CDR1 SGHTA and CDR2 FQGNSA come from the germline V gene. The CDR3 here is CASSPGAGDTQYF.

Frequency places this clonotype as medium-sized. The rearrangement joins TRBV29-1 to TRBJ2-7; TCRdb reports TRBD1, a call that lacks DNA to check it against. The CDR3 covers 15 residues. Germline V gene lookup returns CDR1 SQVTM and CDR2 ANQGSEA. CDR3: CSVLSAGGPSYEQYF.

The rearrangement uses TRBV5-4 and TRBJ2-1; the D gene TCRdb calls, TRBD1, cannot be checked with no DNA. The CDR3 covers 12 residues. Germline V gene lookup returns CDR1 SGHNT and CDR2 YYREEE (reference sequence). CDR3 amino acids: CASSPAGIEQFF.

The chain combines TRBV6-1 with TRBJ2-7; TCRdb's D gene call, TRBD2, goes unchecked for lack of DNA. This CDR3 comprises 15 residues. Germline V gene sequence: CDR1 MNHNS, CDR2 SASEGT. This CDR3 is CASSQGSGVTYEQYF.

Judged by frequency, this clonotype is medium-sized. The V and J genes are TRBV7-6 and TRBJ2-2; the TCRdb D gene call, TRBD2, has no DNA to confirm it. The CDR3 contains 17 residues. Germline loops: CDR1 SGHVS, CDR2 FNYEAQ. The chain's CDR3 is CASSLGVGGPNTGELFF.

V is TRBV12-3 or TRBV12-4 and J is TRBJ2-2. This CDR3 spans 12 amino acids. The CDR3 spells CASSYHTGELFF.

CDR3 sequence: CASSFLSGGQETQYF. The J gene is TRBJ2-5, the V gene TRBV6-6; with no DNA, the TCRdb D assignment of TRBD2 cannot be verified. The germline gives CDR1 MNHNY, CDR2 SVGAGI (reference sequence). The CDR3 has 15 residues.

The genes are TRBV10-2 and TRBJ1-5. Germline loops: CDR1 WSHSY, CDR2 SAAADI. The CDR3 has 14 residues. This CDR3 reads CASSGDPSNQPQHF.

The chain joins TRBV6-5 to TRBJ2-7; TCRdb proposes TRBD1, but this gene call is untestable without DNA. The CDR3 totals 15 residues. In germline, CDR1 is MNHEY, CDR2 SVGAGI. CDR3 sequence reads: CASSSGTGEAYEQYF.

Measured by frequency, this clonotype is medium-sized (0.01 to 0.1%). The gene calls are TRBV6-1 and TRBJ1-6. The CDR3 is 12 amino acids. The germline gives CDR1 MNHNS, CDR2 SASEGT. CDR3 sequence reads: CASLITPGSLHF.

V gene TRBV6-1 combines with J gene TRBJ1-1. The CDR3 totals 14 residues. Germline CDR1 and CDR2: MNHNS and SASEGT. The CDR3 region is CASSEIETNTEAFF.

The V call is TRBV6-5, the J call TRBJ2-2; the D call from TCRdb, TRBD2, cannot be confirmed without DNA. This CDR3 region has 19 residues. Germline lookup yields CDR1 MNHEY and CDR2 SVGAGI. CDR3 region: CASRTAPGTSGSGTGELFF.

J is TRBJ1-5 and V is TRBV6-5; without DNA, the TCRdb call of TRBD1 cannot be checked. The CDR3 extends over 15 amino acids. CDR1 and CDR2 (germline): MNHEY, SVGAGI. CDR3: CASSYSGTGNQPQHF.

Judged by frequency, this clonotype is medium-sized. This chain connects TRBV30 to TRBJ1-1; the TCRdb D gene call, TRBD1, has no DNA to confirm it. The CDR3 length is 18 residues. From germline, CDR1 is GTSNPN and CDR2 SVGIG (reference sequence). The CDR3 protein is CAWRGAGPDRASFTEAFF.

The chain carries TRBV6-1 and TRBJ2-7. Per germline, CDR1 MNHNS and CDR2 SASEGT. CDR3 size: 13 residues. The CDR3 spells CASSYQNSYEQYF.

Judged by frequency, this clonotype is medium-sized (0.01 to 0.1%). This chain links TRBV29-1 with TRBJ2-5; TCRdb's assignment of TRBD1 cannot be checked, as there is no DNA. This CDR3 spans 14 amino acids. The germline CDR1 and CDR2 sequences are SQVTM and ANQGSEA. Here the CDR3 reads CSVEDGTYQETQYF.

By frequency, this clonotype is medium-sized (0.01 to 0.1%). The chain links TRBV15 to TRBJ2-7. The length of the CDR3 is 15 residues. Germline CDR1 and CDR2: LNHNV and YYDKDF (reference sequence). CDR3 protein: CATSRGDRRPYEQYF. Combining the CDR3 with reference TRBV15 and TRBJ2-7 gives the whole variable domain DAMVIQNPRYQVTQFGKPVTLSCSQTLNHNVMYWYQQKSSQAPKLLFHYYDKDFNNEADTPDNFQSRRPNTSFCFLDIRSPGLGDTAMYLCATSRGDRRPYEQYFGPGTRLTVT.